Following are 27 T cell receptor beta chains from one sample sequenced in a study of vaccination and CD4 T cells after COVID-19 (dated by TCRdb to the early 2020s). Libraries came from PCR. TCRdb shows the sequencer as Illumina iSeq 100. The public reads were quality trimmed at Q25 with fastp and then assembled into clones with MiXCR by TCRdb, keeping productive beta chains. Entries are consolidated by CDR3 protein sequence, retaining the most common genes and DNA. The sample table contains just under 30,000 distinct CDR3 sequences; only one count was recorded for 49% of them. The leading ten clones occupy about 5.3% of the sample. This sample's time point label indicates: late sampling 161 to 241 days after vaccination in a few convalescent patients. This specimen was CD4+ T cells from blood, taken about 7 months after SARS-CoV-2 vaccination. These receptor sequences come from a human donor who had recovered from COVID-19.

V is TRBV30 and J is TRBJ2-1; no clear D gene. V lost 2 bases and J lost 9, with 8 bases in between. The CDR3 totals 11 residues. Germline V gene sequence: CDR1 GTSNPN, CDR2 SVGIG (reference sequence). This CDR3 reads CAWSMALEQFF. DNA of the CDR3: TGTGCCTGGAGTATGGCCCTTGAGCAGTTCTTC.

This clonotype was seen only once. The junction departs from germline at one end; a sequencing error may be responsible. The chain has TRBV6-2 or TRBV6-3 and TRBJ2-7; 7 bases fit TRBD2. The CDR3 has 15 amino acids. Germline V gene lookup returns CDR1 MNHEY and CDR2 SVGEGT. Here the CDR3 reads CARLEGGVPSYEQYF. The CDR3 region has the DNA TGCGCCAGATTAGAGGGAGGGGTACCGTCCTACGAGCAGTACTTC.

This clonotype was observed a single time. The chain links TRBV25-1 to TRBJ2-1, with TRBD2 matching 10 bases. The V gene's germline CDR1 is MGHDK and CDR2 SYGVNS. The CDR3 loop spans 16 amino acids. Trimming cost V 3 bases and J 6 bases; bases outside gene matches: 8. The CDR3 DNA reads as TGTGCCAGCAGTGACCCTTCTAGCGGGAGATTCAATGAGCAGTTCTTC. Amino acids: CASSDPSSGRFNEQFF.

The V gene is TRBV15, the J gene TRBJ2-7; TRBD1 matches at 9 bases. The V segment lost 0 bases and the J segment 1 base; nucleotides outside the gene matches: 4. CDR1 is LNHNV, CDR2 YYDKDF, per germline (reference sequence). The CDR3 runs to 16 residues. The DNA of the CDR3 is TGTGCCACCAGCAGAGATTCAGGGACAGGGTCCTACGAGCAGTACTTC. The encoded protein is CATSRDSGTGSYEQYF.

V is TRBV28 and J is TRBJ2-5, with D maybe TRBD1 (5 bases). The CDR3 has 15 amino acids. V was cut by 2 bases and J by 5 bases, with 15 bases left in between. CDR1 and CDR2 from the germline V gene are MDHEN and SYDVKM. The CDR3 protein is CASSLVPPKGETQYF. DNA for the CDR3: TGTGCCAGCAGTTTAGTACCGCCTAAGGGGGAGACCCAGTACTTC.

Only a few counts were recorded for this clonotype. The rearrangement links TRBV19 to TRBJ2-7; no clear D. This CDR3 is built from 13 residues. CDR1 and CDR2 from the germline V gene are LNHDA and SQIVND (reference sequence). V gave up 11 bases and J gave up 6 bases, with 20 bases separating them. The CDR3: CASQGSAGAEQYF. For the CDR3, the DNA is TGTGCCTCCCAAGGAAGTGCCGGTGCCGAGCAGTACTTC.

The rearrangement links TRBV5-1 to TRBJ2-1, with 7 positions matching TRBD1. This CDR3 is 14 amino acids long. Looked up from germline, CDR1 is SGHRS and CDR2 is YFSETQ. J gave up 6 bases and V 3 bases, and 6 bases lay outside the gene matches. This chain's CDR3 is CASSSGTDLNEQFF. The CDR3 DNA reads TGCGCCAGCAGCTCCGGGACAGATCTCAATGAGCAGTTCTTC.

This chain uses TRBV20-1 with TRBJ2-3, with TRBD2 as a possible D gene (7 bases). Germline-derived CDR1 and CDR2 are DFQATT and SNEGSKA (reference sequence). The CDR3 has 17 residues. Trimming stripped 6 bases from V and 3 bases from J, with 25 bases between. CDR3 coding DNA: TGCAGTGCCACCCCCCCGGGAGGAGGGGGGGGGACAGATACGCAGTATTTT. It translates to CSATPPGGGGGTDTQYF.

CDR3 sequence: CASSIGVQETQYF. CDR3 bases: TGTGCCAGCAGTATCGGGGTCCAAGAGACCCAGTACTTC. The rearrangement joins TRBV12-3 or TRBV12-4 to TRBJ2-5; D possibly corresponds to TRBD2 (5 bases). V was cut by 5 bases and J by 1 base, with 8 bases left in between. This CDR3 is built from 13 residues.

The V gene is TRBV7-3, the J gene TRBJ2-1; tentatively, D is TRBD1 (5 bases). Trimming removed 2 bases from V and 9 bases from J, with 11 bases in between. The germline V gene has CDR1 SGHTA and CDR2 FQGTGA. The CDR3 runs to 13 residues. As DNA, the CDR3 is TGTGCCAGCAGCTTATCCCGTCAGGGTGAGCAGTTCTTC. Encoded protein: CASSLSRQGEQFF.

This clonotype was seen a handful of times. In DNA, the CDR3 is TGCAGCGTTGGTACAGAACAGCCCCAGCATTTT. This translates into CSVGTEQPQHF. V is TRBV29-1 and J is TRBJ1-5; D remains unclear. V was shortened by 4 bases and J by 7 bases, with 8 bases between the two germline ends. Germline-derived CDR1 and CDR2 are SQVTM and ANQGSEA. CDR3 length: 11 amino acids.

The chain uses TRBV15 and TRBJ2-1; 9 bases are shared with TRBD2. Germline V gives CDR1 LNHNV, CDR2 YYDKDF (reference sequence). This CDR3 is built from 18 residues. V trimming: 1 base; J trimming: 6 bases; junction bases outside the gene matches: 13. CDR3 nucleotide sequence: TGTGCCACCAGCAGAGGGGGTAGCGGGGGCTCACGCGCCAATGAGCAGTTCTTC. It encodes CATSRGGSGGSRANEQFF.

This chain links TRBV21-1 with TRBJ2-7; no check of the table's D call, TRBD2, against the DNA was made. TRBV21-1 corresponds to a pseudogene. CDR3 size: 17 residues. CDR3 sequence: CASSKAPLLAGVVEQYF. The CDR3, as DNA: TGTGCCAGCAGCAAAGCTCCTCTACTAGCGGGAGTTGTAGAGCAGTACTTC.

This clonotype showed up just a few times. J is TRBJ2-7 and V is TRBV6-1; 13 nucleotides line up with TRBD2. From germline, CDR1 is MNHNS and CDR2 SASEGT. V was clipped by 5 bases and J by 0 bases; unmatched bases: 13. The CDR3 length is 19 residues. The CDR3 nucleotides read TGTGCCAGCAGTCCGCGACTAGCGGGAGGCATCGGGGCCTCCTACGAGCAGTACTTC. This sequence encodes CASSPRLAGGIGASYEQYF.

The chain is built from TRBV28 and TRBJ2-7; D possibly corresponds to TRBD2 (6 bases). The germline V gene encodes CDR1 MDHEN and CDR2 SYDVKM. V was clipped by 2 bases and J by 2 bases, with 10 bases between them. The CDR3 has 14 residues. The CDR3, as DNA: TGTGCCAGCAGTTTAGTTCCGGGAGCCTACGAGCAGTACTTC. It encodes CASSLVPGAYEQYF.

The chain carries TRBV7-3 and TRBJ2-3; D call uncertain. CDR3 length: 15 amino acids. Between the trimmed V and J ends, which lost 1 base and 6 bases, there was a span of 14 bases. CDR1 and CDR2 from the germline V gene are SGHTA and FQGTGA. As DNA, the CDR3 is TGTGCCAGCAGCTTAAAACCAGATCTAGGTGATACGCAGTATTTT. Translated: CASSLKPDLGDTQYF.

There are a few counts of this clonotype. The V gene is TRBV7-3, the J gene TRBJ2-3; 15 nucleotides line up with TRBD2. The germline V gene has CDR1 SGHTA and CDR2 FQGTGA. CDR3 length equals 16 residues. The V segment lost 3 bases and the J segment 6 bases; nucleotides outside the gene matches: 4. The CDR3 reads CASSLGLAGGEDTQYF. As DNA, the CDR3 is TGTGCCAGCAGCTTGGGACTAGCGGGGGGTGAGGATACGCAGTATTTT.

This clonotype has a handful of counts. This chain connects TRBV20-1 to TRBJ2-1, with 8 bases that match TRBD2. The CDR3 has 16 residues. The junction had 6 bases not matched to a gene; V was cut back by 1 base and J by 1 base. Germline V gene data show CDR1 as DFQATT and CDR2 as SNEGSKA (reference sequence). The CDR3 loop is CSARARSGRSYNEQFF. The CDR3 DNA is TGCAGTGCTAGAGCACGCAGCGGGAGATCCTACAATGAGCAGTTCTTC.

This clonotype occurred a few times. The CDR3: CASMASGRSEQYF. The CDR3 DNA follows: TGTGCCAGCATGGCTAGCGGGAGAAGCGAGCAGTACTTC. V and J are TRBV27 and TRBJ2-7, with 10 nucleotides matching TRBD2. CDR3 length: 13 amino acids. With V trimmed by 7 bases and J by 6 bases, 6 bases remained unmatched. Looked up from germline, CDR1 is MNHEY and CDR2 is SMNVEV (reference sequence).

This chain links TRBV19 with TRBJ2-1, with no clear D. CDR1 LNHDA and CDR2 SQIVND come from the germline V gene (reference sequence). CDR3 length: 13 residues. Trimming removed 2 bases at V and 9 bases at J, with 11 bases between. CDR3 protein: CASSISTLAEQFF. In DNA, the CDR3 is TGTGCCAGTAGTATATCGACTCTTGCTGAGCAGTTCTTC.

This clonotype has more than one count but fewer than ten. J is TRBJ1-1 and V is TRBV2; D is perhaps TRBD1 (6 bases). The CDR3 loop spans 14 amino acids. V gave up 5 bases and J gave up 3 bases, with 13 bases separating them. Per the germline V gene, CDR1 is SNHLY and CDR2 is FYNNEI. The CDR3 sequence is CASSIFRGDTEAFF. The CDR3, as DNA: TGTGCCAGCAGTATTTTCAGGGGAGACACTGAAGCTTTCTTT.

The V gene is TRBV20-1, the J gene TRBJ2-7; D perhaps matches TRBD1 (5 bases). The CDR3 totals 13 residues. V shed 0 bases and J shed 7 bases, with 13 bases lying between them. Per the germline V gene, CDR1 is DFQATT and CDR2 is SNEGSKA (reference sequence). The CDR3 spells CSARDGRDREQYF. In DNA form, the CDR3 reads TGCAGTGCTAGAGATGGCAGGGATAGGGAGCAGTACTTC.

J is TRBJ1-6 and V is TRBV27; D gene unclear. The CDR3 loop spans 14 amino acids. CDR1 is MNHEY and CDR2 is SMNVEV in the germline V gene (reference sequence). The ends were cut back, 6 bases at V and 0 bases at J, with 6 bases in the middle. The CDR3 reads CASSRSSYNSPLHF. In DNA form, the CDR3 reads TGTGCCAGCAGCAGGAGCTCCTATAATTCACCCCTCCACTTT.

The CDR3 spells CASSYTGGERELFF. In DNA, the CDR3 is TGTGCCAGCAGTTATACAGGGGGCGAAAGGGAGCTGTTTTTT. This chain connects TRBV6-5 to TRBJ2-2; 9 bases fit TRBD1. This CDR3 has 14 amino acids. The V gene end was trimmed by 3 bases and the J gene end by 9 bases; junction bases not matched to a gene: 5. CDR1 MNHEY and CDR2 SVGAGI come from the germline V gene.

The chain carries TRBV28 and TRBJ1-5; tentative D call: TRBD1 (5 bases). Germline V gives CDR1 MDHEN, CDR2 SYDVKM. The length of the CDR3 is 12 residues. Trimming stripped 6 bases from V and 9 bases from J, with 12 bases between. CDR3 residues: CASRGGLWPQHF. CDR3 DNA sequence: TGTGCCAGCAGGGGGGGTCTGTGGCCCCAGCATTTT.

The chain has TRBV27 and TRBJ2-1; 9 bases align to TRBD2. The germline CDR1 and CDR2 sequences are MNHEY and SMNVEV (reference sequence). J gave up 5 bases and V 4 bases, and 15 bases lay outside the gene matches. CDR3 size: 18 residues. The chain's CDR3 is CASSSPILSSGTHNEQFF. The CDR3 region has the DNA TGTGCCAGCAGTTCCCCAATCTTGTCTAGCGGGACCCACAATGAGCAGTTCTTC.

This clonotype was counted once. J is TRBJ2-2 and V is TRBV4-3, with D possibly matching TRBD2 (5 bases). This CDR3 is built from 15 residues. The germline V gene has CDR1 LGHNA and CDR2 YSLEER. V dropped 1 base and J dropped 3 bases, with 9 bases sitting between them. CDR3 amino acids: CASSQVASHTGELFF. CDR3 nucleotides: TGCGCCAGCAGCCAAGTTGCTAGCCACACCGGGGAGCTGTTTTTT.